Listed below are T cell receptor beta chains from one sample, sequenced in a study of human T cells and chemical hapten exposure. Using its own MiXCR run on the RACE reads, TCRdb lists one record per CDR3 protein. Found here are around 160,000 distinct CDR3 sequences, around 13% of them singletons; the top ten hold 1.7%. The sequenced sample was whole blood, obtained in connection with sensitization to the hapten diphenylcyclopropenone (DPC). These receptors came from a woman aged 30 to 39 with alopecia areata. Some clones in this sample may be carry-over from other donors' samples. Both conserved end residues are part of each CDR3. Each record gives: J gene, D gene, V gene, CDR3 protein. The D gene is left open where the match is weak.

j_gene: TRBJ1-2
d_gene: TRBD1
v_gene: TRBV18
CDR3aa: CASSPLDRGPSYGYTF

j_gene: TRBJ2-1
d_gene: TRBD1
v_gene: TRBV7-9
CDR3aa: CASSLGTGGSFF

j_gene: TRBJ1-2
d_gene: .
v_gene: TRBV10-3
CDR3aa: CAIRPSPGLRETVGYTF

j_gene: TRBJ1-1
d_gene: .
v_gene: TRBV18
CDR3aa: CASSQQGRTEAFF

j_gene: TRBJ1-6
d_gene: .
v_gene: TRBV10-3
CDR3aa: CAISAGGNNSPLHF

j_gene: TRBJ1-5
d_gene: TRBD1
v_gene: TRBV10-3
CDR3aa: CAISGGGHQPQHF

j_gene: TRBJ2-7
d_gene: .
v_gene: TRBV3-1
CDR3aa: CASSRLGTYEQYF

j_gene: TRBJ2-7
d_gene: TRBD2
v_gene: TRBV12-3/TRBV12-4
CDR3aa: CASSPGGGSHEQYF

j_gene: TRBJ2-7
d_gene: .
v_gene: TRBV6-1
CDR3aa: CASSSGRFSDEQYF

j_gene: TRBJ2-5
d_gene: TRBD2
v_gene: TRBV4-3
CDR3aa: CASSQDLTGGLLETQYF

j_gene: TRBJ2-5
d_gene: TRBD1
v_gene: TRBV28
CDR3aa: CASRETGEETQYF

j_gene: TRBJ2-7
d_gene: TRBD1
v_gene: TRBV7-2
CDR3aa: CASSRPGQQNYEQYF

j_gene: TRBJ2-7
d_gene: TRBD2
v_gene: TRBV9
CDR3aa: CASSESGSHEQYF

j_gene: TRBJ2-1
d_gene: .
v_gene: TRBV4-2
CDR3aa: CASSQDEGGNEQFF

j_gene: TRBJ1-4
d_gene: .
v_gene: TRBV30
CDR3aa: CAWSVWANPGEKLFF

j_gene: TRBJ2-2
d_gene: .
v_gene: TRBV20-1
CDR3aa: CSARDGLKNTGELFF

j_gene: TRBJ2-5
d_gene: .
v_gene: TRBV5-1
CDR3aa: CASSFRATTQETQYF

j_gene: TRBJ1-6
d_gene: TRBD1
v_gene: TRBV3-1
CDR3aa: CASSLQRGQASSYNSPLHF

j_gene: TRBJ2-7
d_gene: .
v_gene: TRBV3-1
CDR3aa: CASSPQPSYEQYF

j_gene: TRBJ2-7
d_gene: TRBD1
v_gene: TRBV7-3
CDR3aa: CASRPPGQFSYEQYF

j_gene: TRBJ2-3
d_gene: .
v_gene: TRBV11-2
CDR3aa: CASSSLTDADTQYF

j_gene: TRBJ2-3
d_gene: .
v_gene: TRBV3-1
CDR3aa: CASSQVSGGNTDTQYF

j_gene: TRBJ1-2
d_gene: .
v_gene: TRBV7-2
CDR3aa: CASSALGDYGYTF

j_gene: TRBJ1-5
d_gene: .
v_gene: TRBV10-3
CDR3aa: CAIGGEQPQHF

j_gene: TRBJ2-2
d_gene: .
v_gene: TRBV12-3/TRBV12-4
CDR3aa: CASSTTQGAGELFF

j_gene: TRBJ2-1
d_gene: TRBD1
v_gene: TRBV29-1
CDR3aa: CSVSDRGISYEQFF

j_gene: TRBJ2-3
d_gene: .
v_gene: TRBV7-9
CDR3aa: CASSHPLLGRTDTQYF

j_gene: TRBJ2-7
d_gene: .
v_gene: TRBV7-2
CDR3aa: CASSENAYEQYF

j_gene: TRBJ2-1
d_gene: .
v_gene: TRBV7-2
CDR3aa: CASSLEATRDNEQFF

j_gene: TRBJ2-7
d_gene: .
v_gene: TRBV9
CDR3aa: CASSVVGSSEQYF

j_gene: TRBJ1-1
d_gene: TRBD1
v_gene: TRBV20-1
CDR3aa: CSASTGSLNTEAFF

j_gene: TRBJ2-7
d_gene: .
v_gene: TRBV12-3/TRBV12-4
CDR3aa: CASSRSGVGYEQYF

j_gene: TRBJ1-4
d_gene: TRBD1
v_gene: TRBV28
CDR3aa: CASQGSRPGGHEKLFF

j_gene: TRBJ1-1
d_gene: .
v_gene: TRBV28
CDR3aa: CAIGRGYMNTEAFF

j_gene: TRBJ2-7
d_gene: .
v_gene: TRBV29-1
CDR3aa: CSVVQGRAEQYF

j_gene: TRBJ1-2
d_gene: .
v_gene: TRBV27
CDR3aa: CASSEGGQSYGYTF

j_gene: TRBJ1-2
d_gene: .
v_gene: TRBV12-3/TRBV12-4
CDR3aa: CASSSWGRGNYGYTF

j_gene: TRBJ2-5
d_gene: .
v_gene: TRBV29-1
CDR3aa: CSAREETQYF

j_gene: TRBJ1-1
d_gene: .
v_gene: TRBV28
CDR3aa: CASIGRTLGRTEAFF